The clone carrying this T cell receptor beta chain occurred many times. Its target is unknown. The diagnoses drew upon clinical symptoms, serum thyroxine and TRAb, thyroid ultrasound and orbital computed tomography. The source of the PBMCs was 9.5 to 10 ml of fresh peripheral blood. V lost 4 bases and J lost 2, with 15 bases in between. CDR3 size: 15 residues. The germline V gene has CDR1 SNHLY and CDR2 FYNNEI. This sample is drawn from a study of T cells in Graves' hyperthyroidism and ophthalmopathy. About the research overall: Peripheral blood sampling occurred at initial diagnosis, before any treatment. Study findings and constraints: Expanded thyroid clonotypes (above 0.001) were mostly also found in blood.

Authors of the study amplified TCR beta CDR3 regions from RNA transcripts. The primer set for the first-round RT-PCR of the TCR CDR3 was HTBI. TCRdb itself ran the multiplex PCR reads through MiXCR, one entry per CDR3 protein. The table records around 400,000 distinct CDR3 sequences, about 15% of them present only once. The receptor's source is a woman aged 18-29 years with Graves' hyperthyroidism that later progressed to Graves' ophthalmopathy. The chain employs TRBV2 and TRBJ2-7; TRBD2 might be the D (6 bases). What was sequenced was blood. CDR3 region: CASSVPSDYPYEQYF. The CDR3 DNA reads TGTGCCAGCAGTGTCCCTAGCGACTATCCCTACGAGCAGTACTTC.